This TCR beta chain came from a study of blood T cell repertoires in COVID-19. Methods used by the authors: The authors estimated nucleated cell counts from reference gene primer amplification. Sequencing was performed with immunoSEQ multiplex PCR; in TCRdb, only in-frame clones are kept and a portion is missing. The DNA was the basis for D and trimming; V, J and clone size are from that table. Of 350,000 or so clones listed, roughly 87% are singletons. With 1 base clipped from V and 1 base from J, the junction kept 0 bases outside the gene matches. This CDR3 is 15 amino acids long. Germline V gives CDR1 SGHAT, CDR2 FQNNGV. Two negative PCRs, clearance, or symptom resolution were required of recovered Cohort 3 donors. Of note for this clone: Other DNA sequences within the sample encode an identical CDR3.

The J gene is TRBJ2-5, the V gene TRBV11-2, with TRBD2 matching 10 bases. Sequenced: PBMCs or T cells enriched from blood (not recorded which). The TCR sequence derives from a woman aged 30 to 39 who had recovered from COVID-19. The chain's CDR3 is CASSLVAGGQETQYF. The CDR3 bases are TGTGCCAGCAGCTTAGTAGCGGGGGGCCAAGAGACCCAGTACTTC.